The clone carrying this TCR beta chain was observed at least ten times. The antigen is not known. The sample belongs to a study of identical twins. General study findings and limits: Models came in too low on out-of-frame TCR alpha sharing in monozygotic twins. The abundant beta clonotypes from cord blood had fewer insertions, and memory repertoires had none of this.

Unique molecular identifiers were present on the cDNA, and a universal primer site came from template switching. TCRdb independently ran MiXCR on the 5' RACE reads; one entry per CDR3 protein. The sample contains 350,000 to 400,000 distinct CDR3 sequences, approximately 9.1% of which appear only once. Healthy Caucasian donors formed the entire cohort. The V and J ends lost 9 bases and 9 bases respectively, with 22 bases between them. Germline V gene sequence: CDR1 SGHRS, CDR2 YFSETQ. The CDR3 extends over 14 amino acids. The specimen was naive T cells sorted from blood. The rearrangement links TRBV5-1 to TRBJ2-1; no clear D. The receptor comes from a woman aged 45-59 years in good health. CDR3 residues: CAIIDGVLLCEQFF. DNA of the CDR3: TGCGCCATTATCGACGGAGTTCTCCTTTGTGAGCAGTTCTTC.